This T cell receptor (beta chain) was recorded in a study of blood T cell repertoires in COVID-19. Study-wide background: Sources were T cells, B-cell-depleted T cells, or PBMCs; the material itself was cDNA or gDNA.

The data were produced by immunoSEQ multiplex PCR, yet TCRdb's version contains in-frame clones alone and is incomplete. The repertoire holds over 200,000 clones, with about 91% as singletons. The CDR3 runs to 16 residues. The V gene's germline CDR1 is SGHTA and CDR2 FQGNSA. V lost 1 base to trimming and J lost 6 bases, with 16 bases between them. This TCR came from a person under 30 with COVID-19, enrolled during active disease. What was sequenced was peripheral blood. The chain combines TRBV7-2 with TRBJ1-5; D may be TRBD1 (6 bases). The CDR3 loop reads CASSLEVVQGSQPQHF. CDR3 DNA sequence: TGTGCCAGCAGCTTAGAAGTGGTACAGGGAAGTCAGCCCCAGCATTTT.